This T cell receptor (beta chain) was profiled in a study of Ad26.COV2.S vaccination and SARS-CoV-2 variants. Study details: In the study, Ad26.COV2.S was injected intramuscularly once, or twice 56 days apart.

Findings of the study overall: Reported post-vaccination CD8+ and CD4+ T cell responses to spike showed substantial breadth. Quantification of TCR breadth and depth may have yielded underestimates of total T cell responses. Breadth measured for non-spike TCRs was similar across vaccine and placebo recipients.

In the case of this clone: The target antigen is unknown.

Germline CDR1 is LGHDT and CDR2 is YNNKEL (reference sequence). The CDR3 sequence is 17 residues long. Trimming took 1 base from V and 1 from J, leaving 16 bases between them. The protocol was immunoSEQ multiplex PCR, while the TCRdb copy is restricted to in-frame clones and leaves out a portion. The table lists over 400,000 clones, 85% to 90% of them singletons. Treatment defined: around 19 received Ad26.COV2.S at low or high dose, single or two shots; several received placebo; per-sample allocation not given. Each sample was drawn 63 days after the first injection (of vaccine or placebo). The source material was peripheral blood, sampled in a trial of Ad26.COV2.S vaccine versus placebo. The V call is TRBV3-1 (or the pseudogene TRBV3-2), the J call TRBJ1-2; no firm D call. This clonotype originated in a person aged 18-65 years who received the Ad26.COV2.S COVID-19 vaccine or a placebo. The CDR3 bases are TGTGCCAGCAGCCAAGCGGGTAGAGGGCCAATTAACTATGGCTACACCTTC. This gives the protein CASSQAGRGPINYGYTF.